This note documents a single T cell receptor beta chain sequence. The sample belongs to a study of blood T cell repertoires in COVID-19. Only in-frame clones appear in the TCRdb table, and some are missing; sequencing was by immunoSEQ multiplex PCR. This sample yields under 200,000 clones, of which approximately 82% are seen a single time; under 6.5% belongs to the top ten. Per the germline V gene, CDR1 is SGHAT and CDR2 is FQNNGV. CDR3 size: 16 residues. With 9 bases removed from V and 3 bases from J, the gap between germline ends came to 23 bases. The J gene is TRBJ1-2, the V gene TRBV11-2; tentatively, D is TRBD1 (5 bases). The sample taken for sequencing was PBMCs or T cells enriched from blood (not recorded which). The origin of this receptor is a woman aged 60-75 years with acute COVID-19. CDR3 in amino acids: CASTPLSGPGDYGYTF. The DNA of the CDR3 is TGTGCCAGTACCCCCCTCTCCGGTCCGGGGGACTATGGCTACACCTTC.